The TCR beta chain under discussion was sequenced for a study of Ad26.COV2.S vaccination and SARS-CoV-2 variants. Treatment denoted: over 15 received Ad26.COV2.S at low or high dose, single or two shots; a few received placebo; per-sample allocation not given. Sampling happened 63 days after the first vaccine or placebo injection. Germline assignment: CDR1 SGHDN and CDR2 FVKESK. The CDR3 covers 14 residues. Trimming removed 6 bases from V and 4 bases from J, with 13 bases in between. Assay used: immunoSEQ multiplex PCR; TCRdb lists only in-frame clones, some missing. Here the sample spans hundreds of thousands of clones, roughly 90% being singletons.

This sequence joins TRBV14 and TRBJ1-3, with D unresolved. This clonotype originated in a person aged 18-60 years who received the Ad26.COV2.S COVID-19 vaccine or a placebo. Sequences were derived from peripheral blood, sampled in a trial of Ad26.COV2.S vaccine versus placebo. CDR3: CASRPGSKGNTIYF. CDR3 nucleotide sequence: TGTGCCAGCAGGCCGGGGTCGAAGGGAAACACCATATATTTT.